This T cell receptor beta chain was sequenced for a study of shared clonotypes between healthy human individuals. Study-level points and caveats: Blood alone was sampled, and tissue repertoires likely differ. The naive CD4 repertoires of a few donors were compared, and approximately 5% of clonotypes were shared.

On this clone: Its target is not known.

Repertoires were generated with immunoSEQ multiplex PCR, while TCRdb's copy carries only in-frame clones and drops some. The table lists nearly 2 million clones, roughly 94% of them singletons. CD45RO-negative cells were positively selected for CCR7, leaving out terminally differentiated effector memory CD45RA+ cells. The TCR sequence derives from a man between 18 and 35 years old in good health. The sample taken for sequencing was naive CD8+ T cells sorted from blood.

CDR3 loop: CASSSGGANYGYTF. Written as DNA, the CDR3 is TGTGCCAGCAGCTCGGGGGGAGCCAACTATGGCTACACCTTC. The genes are TRBV7-9 and TRBJ1-2; possibly TRBD1 for D (5 bases). The germline V gene encodes CDR1 SEHNR and CDR2 FQNEAQ (reference sequence). The CDR3 runs 14 residues. Trimming pared 4 bases from V and 2 bases from J, leaving 11 bases between.